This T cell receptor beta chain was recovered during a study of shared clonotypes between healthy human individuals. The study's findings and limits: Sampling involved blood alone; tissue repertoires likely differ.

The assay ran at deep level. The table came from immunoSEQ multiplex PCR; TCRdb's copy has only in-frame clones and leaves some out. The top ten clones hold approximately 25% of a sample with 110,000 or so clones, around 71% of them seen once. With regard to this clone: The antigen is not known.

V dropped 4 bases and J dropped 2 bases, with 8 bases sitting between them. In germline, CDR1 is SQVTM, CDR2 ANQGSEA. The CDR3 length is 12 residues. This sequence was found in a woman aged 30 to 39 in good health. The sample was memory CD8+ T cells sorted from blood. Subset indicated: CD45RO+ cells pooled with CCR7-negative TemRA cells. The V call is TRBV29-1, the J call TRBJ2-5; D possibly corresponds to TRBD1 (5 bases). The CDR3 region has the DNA TGCAGCGTTGTTAGGACACAAGAGACCCAGTACTTC. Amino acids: CSVVRTQETQYF.